This TCR beta chain was recorded in a study of regulatory T cells in long-lasting Graves disease. General study results and limits: Having only a small sample size may have limited accuracy. Persistent patients had a count of shared public clonotypes (under 3,000) that exceeded that of new patients (approximately 1,000).

Combining iRepertoire HTBI primers with Arm-PCR of CDR3 regions, the authors built TCR beta libraries. TCRdb reanalysed the multiplex PCR reads using MiXCR and keeps one entry per CDR3 protein. Of some 560,000 distinct CDR3 sequences in the sample, roughly 16% were seen once. The time point was: newly diagnosed GD, antithyroid drugs for less than 3 months. The TCR library used RNA extracted from PBMCs. Comment on this clonotype: Antigen specificity is unknown.

Another study also made use of these data, one on T cells in Graves' hyperthyroidism and ophthalmopathy. As reported in that work: Using the HTBI primer set, a first-round RT-PCR was run on the TCR CDR3.

The sequence was collected from a woman aged 35-65 years with Graves disease. Source: peripheral blood mononuclear cells (PBMCs), taken at new diagnosis, from a patient treated with antithyroid drugs.

The CDR3 DNA reads TGTGCCAGCTCTTCTGGGACCGTGGCGGTTGGGGTATACGAGCAGTACTTC. Its translation: CASSSGTVAVGVYEQYF. This chain uses TRBV18 with TRBJ2-7; either TRBD1 or TRBD2 may supply D (5 bases each). V lost 6 bases and J lost 4, with 25 bases in between. The germline V gene has CDR1 KGHSH and CDR2 LQKENI. The CDR3 contains 17 residues.